A single sample gave rise to the 32 T cell receptor beta chains below, sequenced in a study of blood T cell repertoires in COVID-19. The table came from immunoSEQ multiplex PCR; TCRdb's copy has only in-frame clones and leaves some out. The sample gives around 440,000 clones, approximately 88% of which show up once; 10% to 15% is in the top ten. The sample taken for sequencing was peripheral blood. These receptors were taken from a woman aged 45-60 years with COVID-19, enrolled during active disease.

The gene calls are TRBV5-6 and TRBJ2-3; 8 positions agree with TRBD1. The CDR3 consists of 16 residues. Germline CDR1 is SGHDT and CDR2 is YYEEEE. The V gene end was trimmed by 0 bases and the J gene end by 6 bases; junction bases not matched to a gene: 9. CDR3 sequence: CASSLGTGGSWDTQYF. The CDR3 DNA reads as TGTGCCAGCAGCTTGGGCACAGGGGGGTCATGGGATACGCAGTATTTT.

This chain uses TRBV28 with TRBJ1-1; unclear D gene. Germline loops: CDR1 MDHEN, CDR2 SYDVKM. Trimming shortened V by 8 bases and J by 1 base, and 11 bases separated the two germline ends. This CDR3 is built from 13 residues. CDR3 in amino acids: CASSGWKNTEAFF. The CDR3 DNA sequence: TGTGCCAGCTCGGGGTGGAAGAACACTGAAGCTTTCTTT.

The J gene is TRBJ1-1, the V gene TRBV2; D remains ambiguous. The germline V and J ends were trimmed by 2 bases and 0 bases, with 7 bases remaining between them. There are 14 residues in the CDR3. Germline values: CDR1 SNHLY, CDR2 FYNNEI. The CDR3 region is CASSESLLNTEAFF. The CDR3, as DNA: TGTGCCAGCAGTGAATCCCTCTTGAACACTGAAGCTTTCTTT.

The gene calls are TRBV4-2 and TRBJ2-3; 7 bases map to TRBD2. The CDR3 covers 16 residues. Germline values: CDR1 LGHNA, CDR2 YNFKEQ. V was clipped by 0 bases and J by 6 bases; unmatched bases: 9. CDR3 sequence (DNA): TGTGCCAGCAGCCAAGATCAAGCGGGGATACTTGATACGCAGTATTTT. Translation gives CASSQDQAGILDTQYF.

The chain couples TRBV6-5 to TRBJ1-2; tentative D call: TRBD1 (5 bases). The V gene lost 6 bases and the J gene lost 1 base, with 9 bases spanning the gap. This CDR3 comprises 13 residues. The germline gives CDR1 MNHEY, CDR2 SVGAGI. As DNA, the CDR3 is TGTGCCAGCAGCCGACAGATTAACTATGGCTACACCTTC. It encodes CASSRQINYGYTF.

The chain recombines TRBV6-2 or TRBV6-3 with TRBJ2-1, with 7 bases identical to TRBD1. From germline, CDR1 is MNHEY and CDR2 SVGEGT. V lost 2 bases, J lost 4 bases, and 14 bases stayed unmatched. CDR3 size: 18 residues. The CDR3 here is CASSYLPLRDRAYNEQFF. Written as DNA, the CDR3 is TGTGCCAGCAGTTACCTTCCGTTACGAGACAGGGCGTACAATGAGCAGTTCTTC.

V is TRBV28 and J is TRBJ1-2; D gene unclear. Germline loops: CDR1 MDHEN, CDR2 SYDVKM. V shed 6 bases and J shed 3 bases, with 5 bases lying between them. The CDR3 length is 11 residues. CDR3 loop: CASREHYGYTF. CDR3 DNA sequence: TGTGCCAGCAGGGAGCACTATGGCTACACCTTC.

The chain links TRBV11-2 to TRBJ2-3, with a weak D call TRBD1 (6 bases). Per germline, CDR1 SGHAT and CDR2 FQNNGV. V lost 4 bases, J lost 6 bases, and 11 bases lay in between. The CDR3 runs 13 residues. The CDR3 nucleotides read TGTGCCAGCAGCTCCGGTACAGGGGATACGCAGTATTTT. This gives the protein CASSSGTGDTQYF.

The V call is TRBV6-5, the J call TRBJ2-7; D might be TRBD1 (6 bases). This CDR3 has 15 residues. In germline, CDR1 is MNHEY, CDR2 SVGAGI. With 5 bases removed from V and 0 bases from J, the gap between germline ends came to 14 bases. CDR3 nucleotide sequence: TGTGCCAGCAGTCGAGGGCCCAGGGGCTCCTACGAGCAGTACTTC. Residues: CASSRGPRGSYEQYF.

This clone was seen a handful of times. The chain links TRBV10-3 to TRBJ1-6; 9 bases match TRBD1. Per germline, CDR1 ENHRY and CDR2 SYGVKD. This CDR3 comprises 14 residues. J lost 10 bases, V lost 5 bases, and 6 bases had no gene match. The CDR3: CAISPQGAGSPLHF. As DNA, the CDR3 is TGTGCCATCAGTCCACAGGGGGCTGGGTCACCCCTCCACTTT.

This chain uses TRBV12-3 or TRBV12-4 with TRBJ1-1; no clear D gene. V lost 3 bases and J 6 bases, leaving 5 bases between the germline ends. This CDR3 has 11 residues. The CDR3 reads CASSFRSEAFF. DNA for the CDR3: TGTGCCAGCAGTTTCAGGTCTGAAGCTTTCTTT.

The gene calls are TRBV5-1 and TRBJ1-2; D is perhaps TRBD1 (5 bases). From germline, CDR1 is SGHRS and CDR2 YFSETQ. The length of the CDR3 is 16 residues. Deletions cut 0 bases from V and 4 bases from J, with 16 bases between. As DNA, the CDR3 is TGCGCCAGCAGCTTGGCCCCGGCGGGGGAGAGCTATGGCTACACCTTC. Translation: CASSLAPAGESYGYTF. The complete variable domain, with remaining parts taken from reference TRBV5-1 and TRBJ1-2, reads KAGVTQTPRYLIKTRGQQVTLSCSPISGHRSVSWYQQTPGQGLQFLFEYFSETQRNKGNFPGRFSGRQFSNSRSEMNVSTLELGDSALYLCASSLAPAGESYGYTFGSGTRLTVV.

The chain couples TRBV19 to TRBJ2-2; 8 bases are shared with TRBD1. In germline, CDR1 is LNHDA, CDR2 SQIVND (reference sequence). V lost 4 bases, J lost 6 bases, and 1 base stayed unmatched. The CDR3 consists of 13 residues. The CDR3 DNA is TGTGCCAGTAGTACAGGGGGCCCCGGGGAGCTGTTTTTT. Protein sequence: CASSTGGPGELFF.

The J gene is TRBJ1-2, the V gene TRBV5-8; the D is unclear. Trimming shortened V by 7 bases and J by 2 bases, and 12 bases separated the two germline ends. The CDR3 runs to 13 residues. Looked up from germline, CDR1 is SGHTS and CDR2 is YDEGEE. This CDR3 reads CASQLIRNYGYTF. The CDR3 coding sequence is TGTGCCAGCCAATTAATTCGGAACTATGGCTACACCTTC.

The chain is built from TRBV9 and TRBJ2-1; no firm D call. Germline assignment: CDR1 SGDLS and CDR2 YYNGEE. Trimming shortened V by 4 bases and J by 8 bases, and 16 bases separated the two germline ends. This CDR3 contains 14 residues. Here the CDR3 reads CASSFDPAEDEQFF. CDR3 in DNA: TGTGCCAGCAGCTTCGATCCCGCCGAGGATGAGCAGTTCTTC.

V gene TRBV12-3 or TRBV12-4 combines with J gene TRBJ1-1; perhaps TRBD1 as D (6 bases). The V and J ends lost 5 bases and 3 bases respectively, with 10 bases between them. The CDR3 consists of 13 residues. CDR3 amino acids: CASSIQGYTEAFF. Here the CDR3 DNA reads TGTGCCAGCAGTATACAGGGATACACTGAAGCTTTCTTT.

The chain is built from TRBV6-1 and TRBJ1-1; 7 positions agree with TRBD1. The CDR3 consists of 15 residues. Losses at the gene ends were 2 bases for V and 6 bases for J; bases not matched to a gene: 9. In germline, CDR1 is MNHNS, CDR2 SASEGT. DNA for the CDR3: TGTGCCAGCAGTGAACGGACGACAGGGTTCGCTGAAGCTTTCTTT. It specifies CASSERTTGFAEAFF.

The chain couples TRBV18 to TRBJ1-4, with 11 bases identical to TRBD1. V lost 4 bases and J lost 8; bases outside the gene matches: 3. The germline gives CDR1 KGHSH, CDR2 LQKENI. The CDR3 runs 14 residues. The CDR3, as DNA: TGTGCCAGCTCACAGGGACAGGGGGAAGAAAAACTGTTTTTT. This codes for CASSQGQGEEKLFF.

The chain recombines TRBV6-6 with TRBJ1-2; 9 nucleotides agree with TRBD1. CDR3 length: 15 amino acids. The V gene end was trimmed by 1 base and the J gene end by 6 bases; junction bases not matched to a gene: 6. Germline-derived CDR1 and CDR2 are MNHNY and SVGAGI (reference sequence). The CDR3 protein is CASSYYTTGGHGYTF. CDR3 sequence (DNA): TGTGCCAGCAGTTACTACACGACAGGGGGGCATGGCTACACCTTC.

The V gene is TRBV5-3, the J gene TRBJ1-2; TRBD1 is a possible D gene (6 bases). TRBV5-3 is filed as an ORF, its function uncertain. Trimming took 3 bases from V and 6 from J, leaving 12 bases between them. The CDR3 is 13 amino acids. DNA for the CDR3: TGTGCCAGAAGCTCAGCAGGGGAGAATGGCTACACCTTC. This sequence encodes CARSSAGENGYTF.

V is TRBV5-4 and J is TRBJ2-3, with D possibly matching TRBD2 (6 bases). The CDR3 extends over 14 amino acids. The ends were cut back, 4 bases at V and 5 bases at J, with 14 bases in the middle. Germline V CDR1 and CDR2: SGHNT, YYREEE (reference sequence). For the CDR3, the DNA is TGTGCCAGCAGCGCCGCCGGGACTCGAGATACGCAGTATTTT. This translates into CASSAAGTRDTQYF. Variable domain in full (rest from reference TRBV5-4 and TRBJ2-3): ETGVTQSPTHLIKTRGQQVTLRCSSQSGHNTVSWYQQALGQGPQFIFQYYREEENGRGNFPPRFSGLQFPNYSSELNVNALELDDSALYLCASSAAGTRDTQYFGPGTRLTVL.

The chain employs TRBV5-1 and TRBJ1-4; D is unclear. V was cut by 2 bases and J by 0 bases, with 11 bases left in between. The CDR3 has 16 amino acids. CDR1 SGHRS and CDR2 YFSETQ come from the germline V gene. The CDR3 DNA reads TGCGCCAGCAGCTTCTGGGGAGTAGCAACTAATGAAAAACTGTTTTTT. Its translation is CASSFWGVATNEKLFF.

This clone was seen repeatedly, ten times or more. The chain is built from TRBV3-1 (or the pseudogene TRBV3-2) and TRBJ2-7, with a possible D match to TRBD2 (5 bases). The CDR3 is made up of 15 amino acids. V lost 4 bases, J lost 1 base, and 14 bases lay in between. Germline V CDR1 and CDR2: LGHDT, YNNKEL (reference sequence). CDR3 DNA sequence: TGTGCCAGCAGCCCTCCCGGGATTGCTTCCTACGAGCAGTACTTC. Amino acid sequence: CASSPPGIASYEQYF.

The genes are TRBV9 and TRBJ1-1; D ambiguous. Germline V lookup: CDR1 SGDLS, CDR2 YYNGEE. The V and J ends lost 4 bases and 11 bases respectively, with 18 bases between them. The CDR3 runs to 13 residues. The CDR3 bases are TGTGCCAGCAGCCCCCGGGATGGCCCTGGGGCTTTCTTT. The encoded protein is CASSPRDGPGAFF. The full variable domain, completed using reference TRBV9 and TRBJ1-1, is DSGVTQTPKHLITATGQRVTLRCSPRSGDLSVYWYQQSLDQGLQFLIQYYNGEERAKGNILERFSAQQFPDLHSELNLSSLELGDSALYFCASSPRDGPGAFFGQGTRLTVV.

This clone showed up just a few times. CDR3 nucleotides: TGTGCCAGCAGTGAACAGGGCTACGAGCAGTACTTC. The encoded protein is CASSEQGYEQYF. The genes are TRBV2 and TRBJ2-7; tentative D call: TRBD1 (5 bases). The V end was cut by 2 bases, the J end by 3 bases, with 5 bases between. CDR1 is SNHLY, CDR2 FYNNEI, per germline. The CDR3 is 12 residues long.

The V call is TRBV19, the J call TRBJ1-5, with 8 positions matching TRBD1. This CDR3 has 15 residues. The trim removed 7 bases at V and 0 bases at J, leaving 5 bases unmatched. Germline V gene lookup returns CDR1 LNHDA and CDR2 SQIVND (reference sequence). The CDR3 loop reads CASTWTGYSNQPQHF. The CDR3 bases are TGTGCCAGTACTTGGACAGGGTATAGCAATCAGCCCCAGCATTTT.

The gene calls are TRBV6-6 and TRBJ2-7; 15 bases map to TRBD2. The junction had 2 bases not matched to a gene; V was cut back by 5 bases and J by 6 bases. CDR1 is MNHNY and CDR2 is SVGAGI in the germline V gene (reference sequence). This CDR3 has 14 amino acids. The CDR3: CASSEGLAGGEQYF. The CDR3 DNA reads as TGTGCCAGCAGTGAGGGACTAGCGGGGGGCGAGCAGTACTTC.

This clone has a handful of counts. The chain couples TRBV5-6 to TRBJ2-7, with D maybe TRBD2 (6 bases). Trimming pared 4 bases from V and 0 bases from J, leaving 14 bases between. Looked up from germline, CDR1 is SGHDT and CDR2 is YYEEEE. This CDR3 is built from 15 residues. This CDR3 is CASSGRDSYSYEQYF. The CDR3 nucleotides read TGTGCCAGCAGCGGCCGGGACTCCTACTCCTACGAGCAGTACTTC.

The chain recombines TRBV6-6 with TRBJ1-1; 10 nucleotides align to TRBD1. Germline CDR1 and CDR2: MNHNY and SVGAGI (reference sequence). Trimming removed 6 bases from V and 0 bases from J; junction bases left unmatched: 1. The CDR3 has 14 residues. CDR3 nucleotide sequence: TGTGCCAGCAGCGACAGGGGGCTGAACACTGAAGCTTTCTTT. Translated: CASSDRGLNTEAFF.

This rearrangement joins TRBV5-6 to TRBJ1-3; D is possibly TRBD1 (5 bases). This CDR3 contains 14 residues. Trimming cost V 0 bases and J 5 bases, with 9 bases left between them. CDR1 and CDR2 from the germline V gene are SGHDT and YYEEEE. The CDR3 DNA follows: TGTGCCAGCAGCTTGGTTACAGGCAGAAACACCATATATTTT. Amino acid sequence: CASSLVTGRNTIYF.

The V gene is TRBV6-5, the J gene TRBJ2-7; 10 nucleotides line up with TRBD2. The V and J ends lost 7 bases and 5 bases, in that order; junction bases with no gene match: 5. Germline loops: CDR1 MNHEY, CDR2 SVGAGI. The CDR3 sequence is 13 residues long. CDR3 in amino acids: CASKAGGPHEQYF. In nucleotides, the CDR3 is TGTGCCAGCAAAGCGGGGGGGCCCCACGAGCAGTACTTC.

This chain connects TRBV11-2 to TRBJ2-5; TRBD1 matches 11 bases. CDR3 length equals 15 residues. Trimming removed 1 base from V and 5 bases from J; junction bases left unmatched: 3. Germline assignment: CDR1 SGHAT and CDR2 FQNNGV. The CDR3 sequence: CASSLAGTGGETQYF. CDR3 sequence (DNA): TGTGCCAGCAGCTTAGCTGGGACAGGGGGTGAGACCCAGTACTTC. The variable domain in full, with the rest retrieved from reference TRBV11-2 and TRBJ2-5, is EAGVAQSPRYKIIEKRQSVAFWCNPISGHATLYWYQQILGQGPKLLIQFQNNGVVDDSQLPKDRFSAERLKGVDSTLKIQPAKLEDSAVYLCASSLAGTGGETQYFGPGTRLLVL.